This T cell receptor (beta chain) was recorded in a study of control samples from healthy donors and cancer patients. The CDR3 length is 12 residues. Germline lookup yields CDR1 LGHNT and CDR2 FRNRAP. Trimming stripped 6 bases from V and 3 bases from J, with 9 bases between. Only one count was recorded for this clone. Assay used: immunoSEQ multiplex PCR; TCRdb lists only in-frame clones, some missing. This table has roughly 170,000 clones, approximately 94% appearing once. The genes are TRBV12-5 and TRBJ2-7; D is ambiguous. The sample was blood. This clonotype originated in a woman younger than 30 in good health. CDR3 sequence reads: CASGRSFYEQYF. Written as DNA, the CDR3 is TGTGCTAGTGGCCGCTCGTTCTACGAGCAGTACTTC.